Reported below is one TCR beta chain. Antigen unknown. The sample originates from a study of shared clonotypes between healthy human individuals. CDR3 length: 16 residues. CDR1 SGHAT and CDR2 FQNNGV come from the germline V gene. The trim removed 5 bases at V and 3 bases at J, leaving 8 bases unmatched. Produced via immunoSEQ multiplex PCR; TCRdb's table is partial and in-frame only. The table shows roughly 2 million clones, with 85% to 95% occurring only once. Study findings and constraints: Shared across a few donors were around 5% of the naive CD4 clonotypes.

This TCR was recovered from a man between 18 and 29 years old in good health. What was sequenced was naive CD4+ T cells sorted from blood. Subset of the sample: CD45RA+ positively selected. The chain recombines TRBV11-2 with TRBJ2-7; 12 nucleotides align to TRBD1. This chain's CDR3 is CASSRRDRGQGYEQYF. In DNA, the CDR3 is TGTGCCAGCAGCCGTCGGGACAGGGGGCAGGGCTACGAGCAGTACTTC.